The 17 T cell receptor beta chains listed next were all sequenced from one sample in a study of T cells in Graves' hyperthyroidism and ophthalmopathy (dated by TCRdb to about 2019). To prepare the library, multiplex PCR was applied. The sequencer was an Illumina HiSeq 2000. Amplification of TCR beta CDR3 regions was carried out from RNA transcripts. For the first round of RT-PCR on the TCR CDR3, the HTBI primer set was used together with the Qiagen OneStep RT-PCR kit. The public reads were reprocessed in TCRdb via fastp at Q25 and MiXCR, keeping in-frame beta chains. Records with the same CDR3 protein are collapsed into one entry carrying the most frequent genes and DNA. Across this sample there are a few hundred thousand distinct CDR3 sequences, with 13% to 15% seen only once. The ten biggest clones cover 30% of the sample. Sequenced material: blood. The receptors here all came from a woman between 45 and 60 years old with Graves' hyperthyroidism that later progressed to Graves' ophthalmopathy.

The CDR3 reads CASSDWPEAFF. The CDR3 nucleotides read TGTGCCAGCAGTGATTGGCCTGAAGCTTTCTTT. The rearrangement links TRBV6-1 to TRBJ1-1; D is ambiguous. Germline CDR1 reads MNHNS; CDR2 reads SASEGT. The CDR3 totals 11 residues. Trimming removed 3 bases at V and 6 bases at J, with 5 bases between.

This clonotype was picked up many times. The chain recombines TRBV28 with TRBJ2-3; the D gene is possibly TRBD2 (5 bases). V was clipped by 7 bases and J by 3 bases, with 11 bases between them. Germline CDR1 MDHEN, CDR2 SYDVKM. CDR3 length: 13 amino acids. CDR3 nucleotides: TGTGCCAGCAACGTCGGCGGGACAGATACGCAGTATTTT. Encoded protein: CASNVGGTDTQYF. Combining the CDR3 with reference TRBV28 and TRBJ2-3 gives the whole variable domain DVKVTQSSRYLVKRTGEKVFLECVQDMDHENMFWYRQDPGLGLRLIYFSYDVKMKEKGDIPEGYSVSREKKERFSLILESASTNQTSMYLCASNVGGTDTQYFGPGTRLTVL.

This clonotype was observed at least ten times. The J gene is TRBJ2-3, the V gene TRBV9, with TRBD1 matching 10 bases. Germline V lookup: CDR1 SGDLS, CDR2 YYNGEE. CDR3 length equals 16 residues. J was trimmed by 1 base and V by 0 bases; bases with no gene match: 2. CDR3 DNA sequence: TGTGCCAGCAGCGTAGAGGACAGGGGGGGCACAGATACGCAGTATTTT. Protein product: CASSVEDRGGTDTQYF. Together with reference TRBV9 and TRBJ2-3, the CDR3 gives the full variable domain: DSGVTQTPKHLITATGQRVTLRCSPRSGDLSVYWYQQSLDQGLQFLIQYYNGEERAKGNILERFSAQQFPDLHSELNLSSLELGDSALYFCASSVEDRGGTDTQYFGPGTRLTVL.

This chain connects TRBV7-6 to TRBJ1-5, with 10 nucleotides matching TRBD1. The junction had 9 bases not matched to a gene; V was cut back by 6 bases and J by 1 base. Germline loops: CDR1 SGHVS, CDR2 FNYEAQ. This CDR3 has 17 residues. The CDR3: CASRGTGAQKSNQPQHF. CDR3 nucleotides: TGTGCCAGCAGGGGGACAGGGGCGCAAAAAAGCAATCAGCCCCAGCATTTT. The variable domain in full, completed from reference TRBV7-6 and TRBJ1-5, reads GAGVSQSPRYKVTKRGQDVALRCDPISGHVSLYWYRQALGQGPEFLTYFNYEAQQDKSGLPNDRFSAERPEGSISTLTIQRTEQRDSAMYRCASRGTGAQKSNQPQHFGDGTRLSIL.

The V gene is TRBV7-9, the J gene TRBJ1-1; unclear D gene. Germline V gene lookup returns CDR1 SEHNR and CDR2 FQNEAQ (reference sequence). V shed 5 bases and J shed 8 bases, with 9 bases lying between them. The CDR3 totals 11 residues. The CDR3 loop is CASSAQGEAFF. DNA for the CDR3: TGTGCCAGCAGCGCCCAAGGAGAAGCTTTCTTT.

This clonotype occurred many times. This chain uses TRBV11-2 with TRBJ2-7, with D tentatively TRBD2 (5 bases). The CDR3 extends over 16 amino acids. V gave up 3 bases and J gave up 2 bases, with 17 bases separating them. Germline V lookup: CDR1 SGHAT, CDR2 FQNNGV. CDR3 residues: CASSLFGVATTYEQYF. As DNA, the CDR3 is TGTGCCAGCAGCTTGTTTGGTGTAGCGACTACCTACGAGCAGTACTTC.

The chain joins TRBV5-1 to TRBJ2-2; no definite D call. Germline V gene lookup returns CDR1 SGHRS and CDR2 YFSETQ. The CDR3 is 13 amino acids. Trimming pared 0 bases from V and 7 bases from J, leaving 7 bases between. The CDR3 region is CASSLEAFGELFF. DNA of the CDR3: TGCGCCAGCAGCTTGGAGGCGTTCGGGGAGCTGTTTTTT. Looking up the rest from reference TRBV5-1 and TRBJ2-2 gives the full variable domain: KAGVTQTPRYLIKTRGQQVTLSCSPISGHRSVSWYQQTPGQGLQFLFEYFSETQRNKGNFPGRFSGRQFSNSRSEMNVSTLELGDSALYLCASSLEAFGELFFGEGSRLTVL.

This clonotype was seen a few times. V is TRBV19 and J is TRBJ1-1; D is ambiguous. Germline CDR1 LNHDA, CDR2 SQIVND (reference sequence). The CDR3 is made up of 14 amino acids. Trimming pared 8 bases from V and 3 bases from J, leaving 16 bases between. The CDR3 coding sequence is TGTGCCAGTCAAACCCGGGCGTGGGACACTGAAGCTTTCTTT. Translating gives CASQTRAWDTEAFF.

This clonotype was observed many times. The rearrangement links TRBV18 to TRBJ1-2, with 8 bases identical to TRBD1. CDR3 length equals 13 residues. Germline CDR1 and CDR2: KGHSH and LQKENI. V trimming: 4 bases; J trimming: 8 bases; junction bases outside the gene matches: 6. Here the CDR3 reads CASSLGQEEGYTF. For the CDR3, the DNA is TGTGCCAGCTCACTGGGACAGGAGGAAGGCTACACCTTC. Supplemented by reference TRBV18 and TRBJ1-2, the full variable domain reads NAGVMQNPRHLVRRRGQEARLRCSPMKGHSHVYWYRQLPEEGLKFMVYLQKENIIDESGMPKERFSAEFPKEGPSILRIQQVVRGDSAAYFCASSLGQEEGYTFGSGTRLTVV.

This clonotype was seen more than once but under ten times. The chain joins TRBV6-1 to TRBJ1-5; a possible D gene is TRBD1 (6 bases). The germline CDR1 and CDR2 sequences are MNHNS and SASEGT. The CDR3 extends over 15 amino acids. Deletions cut 2 bases from V and 4 bases from J, with 12 bases between. For the CDR3, the DNA is TGTGCCAGCAGTGAATCTAACAGGGAGAATCAGCCCCAGCATTTT. Its translation is CASSESNRENQPQHF.

This clonotype was counted ten times or more. The DNA for the CDR3 is TGTGCCAGTGAGCTCAGCGGGAATTCAAATACGCAGTATTTT. It yields the protein CASELSGNSNTQYF. V and J are TRBV2 and TRBJ2-3; 7 nucleotides match TRBD2. Germline V CDR1 and CDR2: SNHLY, FYNNEI. The CDR3 totals 14 residues. The V segment lost 9 bases and the J segment 7 bases; nucleotides outside the gene matches: 13.

A word on this clonotype: This clone may be a read error of a much larger clone one base away. The rearrangement uses TRBV28 and TRBJ2-2; tentative D call: TRBD2 (6 bases). This CDR3 is 16 amino acids long. Germline CDR1 reads MDHEN; CDR2 reads SYDVKM. The CDR3 loop reads CASSHPAGLATGGLFF. Written as DNA, the CDR3 is TGTGCCAGCAGTCACCCAGCAGGCTTGGCTACCGGGGGGCTGTTTTTT.

The sample holds a few counts of this clonotype. The rearrangement uses TRBV9 and TRBJ2-2, with D possibly being TRBD1 (7 bases). Germline-derived CDR1 and CDR2 are SGDLS and YYNGEE. The CDR3 length is 17 residues. V shed 0 bases and J shed 1 base, with 13 bases lying between them. In DNA form, the CDR3 reads TGTGCCAGCAGCGTAGCTACGCAGGGGGGGAACACCGGGGAGCTGTTTTTT. It yields the protein CASSVATQGGNTGELFF.

The chain combines TRBV9 with TRBJ1-4; D not resolved. CDR1 and CDR2 from the germline V gene are SGDLS and YYNGEE. Trimming left V 4 bases short and J 7 bases short, with 20 bases between. CDR3 size: 16 residues. The CDR3 coding sequence is TGTGCCAGCAGCTCCAGAACATATCCGGGTGGTGAAAAACTGTTTTTT. Translation gives CASSSRTYPGGEKLFF. The whole variable domain, filled in from reference TRBV9 and TRBJ1-4, reads DSGVTQTPKHLITATGQRVTLRCSPRSGDLSVYWYQQSLDQGLQFLIQYYNGEERAKGNILERFSAQQFPDLHSELNLSSLELGDSALYFCASSSRTYPGGEKLFFGSGTQLSVL.

This clonotype was seen repeatedly, ten times or more. The CDR3 reads CASSLAYRPSNEQFF. CDR3 coding DNA: TGTGCCAGCAGCTTAGCGTACAGGCCGAGCAATGAGCAGTTCTTC. V usage is TRBV7-2 and J usage is TRBJ2-1; D might be TRBD1 (5 bases). Trimming removed 0 bases at V and 6 bases at J, with 12 bases between. There are 15 residues in the CDR3. Per the germline V gene, CDR1 is SGHTA and CDR2 is FQGNSA. Complete variable domain (other parts from reference TRBV7-2 and TRBJ2-1): GAGVSQSPSNKVTEKGKDVELRCDPISGHTALYWYRQSLGQGLEFLIYFQGNSAPDKSGLPSDRFSAERTGGSVSTLTIQRTQQEDSAVYLCASSLAYRPSNEQFFGPGTRLTVL.

The chain couples TRBV4-2 to TRBJ1-4, with D maybe TRBD1 (5 bases). Trimming cost V 2 bases and J 2 bases, with 12 bases left between them. The V gene's germline CDR1 is LGHNA and CDR2 YNFKEQ. The length of the CDR3 is 16 residues. For the CDR3, the DNA is TGTGCCAGCAGCCAAAATGGGGGAGGCACTAATGAAAAACTGTTTTTT. This sequence encodes CASSQNGGGTNEKLFF.

This clonotype was counted at least ten times. This chain uses TRBV6-1 with TRBJ1-4; D gene unclear. Germline values: CDR1 MNHNS, CDR2 SASEGT. The V and J ends lost 2 bases and 8 bases respectively, with 9 bases between them. The CDR3 spans 13 residues. The DNA of the CDR3 is TGTGCCAGCAGTGAACGCGGGGAAGAAAAACTGTTTTTT. This codes for CASSERGEEKLFF.